This paragraph covers one T cell receptor beta chain sequence. Its antigen is currently unknown. This sample was included in a study of T-cell reconstitution after alpha-beta-depleted transplantation in children. This CDR3 has 13 amino acids. Germline V lookup: CDR1 MDHEN, CDR2 SYDVKM. With 10 bases removed from V and 1 base from J, the gap between germline ends came to 14 bases. Unique molecular identifiers tagged the TCRbeta library. Using its own MiXCR run on the PCR reads, TCRdb lists one record per CDR3 protein. Here the sample spans around 64,000 distinct CDR3 sequences, under 13% being singletons. Study conclusions and caveats: Once a year had passed after transplant, T-cell counts and diversity came mostly from newly produced T cells. The origin of high day-60 TCRbeta diversity in some patients lay in surviving recipient T cells and thymic progenitors. In patients about two months after transplant, alpha-beta T cells reportedly arose from several hundred expanded graft clones.

Sample: PBMCs, taken before TCRalphabeta/CD19-depleted stem cell transplant. This chain joins TRBV28 and TRBJ2-7, with TRBD2 as a possible D gene (5 bases). This TCR was recovered from a boy younger than 18 with acute myeloid leukemia, due to receive a stem cell transplant. CDR3 sequence (DNA): TGTGCCACCCAACCGGAGCGGTCCTACGAGCAGTACTTC. Its translation: CATQPERSYEQYF.